The clone carrying this T cell receptor (beta chain) was recorded a few times. Its target is unknown. The data belong to a study of blood T cells in healthy people across ages. Whole-study results and caveats: Unsorted PBMC input precluded a conclusive naive versus antigen-experienced comparison.

The authors ran a second PCR of about 7 to 11 cycles using a sample-barcoded 5' primer and a J-beta primer mix. With 12 random nucleotides, a template-switch adaptor tagged each individual cDNA molecule. TCRdb re-called the 5' RACE reads with MiXCR, one entry per CDR3 protein. This table has 700,000 to 950,000 distinct CDR3 sequences, roughly 50% appearing once. Ranging in age from about 6 to 95, the donors were healthy Caucasian individuals from Russia. A minimum of 5 micrograms of total RNA was extracted per sample. CDR1 and CDR2 from the germline V gene are MNHEY and SMNVEV (reference sequence). V was cut by 3 bases and J by 7 bases, with 15 bases left in between. The CDR3 extends over 14 amino acids.

The sequenced sample was blood. The TCR originated in a man between 25 and 39 years old in good health. The chain recombines TRBV27 with TRBJ1-2; D remains unclear. CDR3 sequence reads: CASSLAGPLGGYTF. In DNA, the CDR3 is TGTGCCAGCAGTTTGGCAGGACCCCTTGGTGGCTACACCTTC.